Below, 14 T cell receptor beta chains from the same sample are listed, as sequenced in a study of T cell responses to AZD1222 COVID-19 vaccine. Using immunoSEQ multiplex PCR, the repertoire was profiled, and TCRdb retains in-frame clones only, with some absent. The profile shows under 80,000 clones, around four fifths of them singletons. Sequenced material: peripheral blood, taken on day 0 of AZD1222 vaccination. The source of these receptors is an adult in good health.

The V call is TRBV7-9, the J call TRBJ2-7; tentatively, D is TRBD1 (5 bases). Trimming left V 3 bases short and J 2 bases short, with 8 bases between. Per the germline V gene, CDR1 is SEHNR and CDR2 is FQNEAQ (reference sequence). The CDR3 contains 13 residues. CDR3 residues: CASSLTVTYEQYF. Written as DNA, the CDR3 is TGTGCCAGCAGCTTGACAGTTACCTACGAGCAGTACTTC. Looking up the rest from reference TRBV7-9 and TRBJ2-7 gives the full variable domain: DTGVSQNPRHKITKRGQNVTFRCDPISEHNRLYWYRQTLGQGPEFLTYFQNEAQLEKSRLLSDRFSAERPKGSFSTLEIQRTEQGDSAMYLCASSLTVTYEQYFGPGTRLTVT.

The J gene is TRBJ2-7, the V gene TRBV5-1; TRBD2 aligns across 9 bases. Per the germline V gene, CDR1 is SGHRS and CDR2 is YFSETQ. CDR3 length: 17 amino acids. Trimming cost V 4 bases and J 6 bases; bases outside gene matches: 17. Written as DNA, the CDR3 is TGCGCCAGCAGCGACCTGGCAACAGGGACTAGCCGGCTCGAGCAGTACTTC. This encodes CASSDLATGTSRLEQYF.

V is TRBV19 and J is TRBJ2-7, with 10 positions matching TRBD2. In germline, CDR1 is LNHDA, CDR2 SQIVND (reference sequence). The V and J ends lost 4 bases and 7 bases, in that order; junction bases with no gene match: 10. The CDR3 length is 15 residues. Here the CDR3 reads CASSTRLAGPLEQYF. As DNA, the CDR3 is TGTGCCAGTAGTACCAGACTAGCGGGCCCCCTAGAGCAGTACTTC.

This chain connects TRBV9 to TRBJ1-2; 7 bases align to TRBD1. The CDR3 is 15 amino acids. The germline CDR1 and CDR2 sequences are SGDLS and YYNGEE. V shed 0 bases and J 2 bases; nucleotides not matched to a gene: 4. Here the CDR3 DNA reads TGTGCCAGCAGCGTAGGCAGGGGGTCCAACTATGGCTACACCTTC. This encodes CASSVGRGSNYGYTF.

The gene calls are TRBV4-1 and TRBJ2-1; D is unclear. Germline V gene sequence: CDR1 MGHRA, CDR2 YSYEKL. V was shortened by 3 bases and J by 6 bases, with 6 bases between the two germline ends. This CDR3 contains 12 residues. In DNA form, the CDR3 reads TGCGCCAGCAGCCAGGCCTCCAATGAGCAGTTCTTC. Translating gives CASSQASNEQFF.

This chain connects TRBV30 to TRBJ2-3; no clear D gene. The germline V gene has CDR1 GTSNPN and CDR2 SVGIG (reference sequence). This CDR3 has 15 amino acids. Trimming pared 0 bases from V and 2 bases from J, leaving 12 bases between. CDR3 DNA sequence: TGTGCCTGGAGTGTACTCGGAGTCTCCACAGATACGCAGTATTTT. Amino acids: CAWSVLGVSTDTQYF.

This sequence joins TRBV24-1 and TRBJ1-6, with D possibly being TRBD1 (5 bases). CDR3 length: 14 residues. Germline V gene lookup returns CDR1 KGHDR and CDR2 SFDVKD. V was trimmed by 4 bases and J by 13 bases, leaving 16 bases between them. As DNA, the CDR3 is TGTGCCACCAGTGACCGGGGGACGACGAGTCCCCTCCACTTT. As protein: CATSDRGTTSPLHF.

The rearrangement joins TRBV6-5 to TRBJ2-7; maybe TRBD2 (5 bases). Looked up from germline, CDR1 is MNHEY and CDR2 is SVGAGI. This CDR3 is 13 amino acids long. V gave up 7 bases and J gave up 1 base, with 11 bases separating them. In nucleotides, the CDR3 is TGTGCCAGCACCCATGGGGAGTCCTACGAGCAGTACTTC. Translated: CASTHGESYEQYF.

This clone was seen once. J is TRBJ1-1 and V is TRBV30, with D unclear. Trimming stripped 2 bases from V and 1 base from J, with 8 bases between. This CDR3 spans 13 amino acids. Germline V gene sequence: CDR1 GTSNPN, CDR2 SVGIG (reference sequence). CDR3 amino acids: CAWSRSRNTEAFF. The CDR3, as DNA: TGTGCCTGGAGTAGGTCTCGGAACACTGAAGCTTTCTTT.

The CDR3, as DNA: TGTGCCAGCAGTCCCGCGGGACAGGCTAATGAAAAACTGTTTTTT. It specifies CASSPAGQANEKLFF. The V and J genes are TRBV28 and TRBJ1-4, with TRBD1 identical over 8 bases. Germline V CDR1 and CDR2: MDHEN, SYDVKM. V was clipped by 5 bases and J by 3 bases; unmatched bases: 5. This CDR3 has 15 residues.

The V gene is TRBV4-2, the J gene TRBJ2-2; D is perhaps TRBD1 (5 bases). The CDR3 consists of 15 residues. Germline CDR1 and CDR2: LGHNA and YNFKEQ. Trimming removed 1 base at V and 5 bases at J, with 11 bases between. Here the CDR3 reads CASSQGLKGTGELFF. The CDR3 region has the DNA TGTGCCAGCAGCCAAGGTTTGAAGGGGACCGGGGAGCTGTTTTTT.

This clone has just one count. The rearrangement joins TRBV6-1 to TRBJ1-1, with 7 bases identical to TRBD1. J gave up 4 bases and V 6 bases, and 17 bases lay outside the gene matches. Germline CDR1 is MNHNS and CDR2 is SASEGT. The CDR3 extends over 17 amino acids. The chain's CDR3 is CASRELGLRGASTEAFF. The DNA for the CDR3 is TGTGCCAGCAGAGAATTGGGACTCAGGGGGGCGAGCACTGAAGCTTTCTTT.

The V gene is TRBV7-2, the J gene TRBJ1-5; 8 bases align to TRBD1. The CDR3 length is 15 residues. Germline V gene data show CDR1 as SGHTA and CDR2 as FQGNSA. J gave up 7 bases and V 3 bases, and 8 bases lay outside the gene matches. CDR3 DNA sequence: TGTGCCAGCAGCTTGAGATCAGGGGGCAGGCAGCCCCAGCATTTT. This translates into CASSLRSGGRQPQHF. Looking up the rest from reference TRBV7-2 and TRBJ1-5 gives the full variable domain: GAGVSQSPSNKVTEKGKDVELRCDPISGHTALYWYRQSLGQGLEFLIYFQGNSAPDKSGLPSDRFSAERTGGSVSTLTIQRTQQEDSAVYLCASSLRSGGRQPQHFGDGTRLSIL.

This clone occurred once. V gene TRBV6-5 combines with J gene TRBJ2-1, with D unclear. Germline V lookup: CDR1 MNHEY, CDR2 SVGAGI. The CDR3 extends over 14 amino acids. V lost 6 bases and J lost 12, with 21 bases in between. CDR3 sequence reads: CASSHPLGPGGQFF. For the CDR3, the DNA is TGTGCCAGCAGCCACCCCCTGGGTCCCGGTGGGCAGTTCTTC.